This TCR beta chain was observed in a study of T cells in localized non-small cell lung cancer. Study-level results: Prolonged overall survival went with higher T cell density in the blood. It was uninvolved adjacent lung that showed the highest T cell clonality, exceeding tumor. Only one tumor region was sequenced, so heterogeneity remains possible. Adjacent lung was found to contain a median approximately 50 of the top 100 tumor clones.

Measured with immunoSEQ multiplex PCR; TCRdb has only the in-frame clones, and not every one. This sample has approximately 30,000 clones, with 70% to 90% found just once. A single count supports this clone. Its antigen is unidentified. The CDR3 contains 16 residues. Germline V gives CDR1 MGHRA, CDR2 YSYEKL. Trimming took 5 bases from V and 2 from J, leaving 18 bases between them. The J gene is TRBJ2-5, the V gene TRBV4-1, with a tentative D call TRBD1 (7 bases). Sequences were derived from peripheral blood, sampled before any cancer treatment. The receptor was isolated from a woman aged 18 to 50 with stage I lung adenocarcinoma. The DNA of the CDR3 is TGCGCCAGCAGCTCAAGGGCGGGACAGATACAAGAGACCCAGTACTTC. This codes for CASSSRAGQIQETQYF.